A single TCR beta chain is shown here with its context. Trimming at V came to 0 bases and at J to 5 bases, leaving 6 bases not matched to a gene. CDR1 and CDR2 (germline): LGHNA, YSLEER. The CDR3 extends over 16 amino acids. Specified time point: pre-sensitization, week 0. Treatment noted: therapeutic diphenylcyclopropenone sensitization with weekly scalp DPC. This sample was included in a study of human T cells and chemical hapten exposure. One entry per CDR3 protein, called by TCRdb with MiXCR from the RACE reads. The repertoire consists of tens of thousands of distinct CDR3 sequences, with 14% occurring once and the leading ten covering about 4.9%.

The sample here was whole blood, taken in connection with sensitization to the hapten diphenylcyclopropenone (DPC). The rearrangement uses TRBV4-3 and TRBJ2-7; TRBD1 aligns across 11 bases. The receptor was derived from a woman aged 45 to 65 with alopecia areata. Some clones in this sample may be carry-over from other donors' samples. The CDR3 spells CASSQDGTGGKNEQYF. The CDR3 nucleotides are TGCGCCAGCAGCCAAGATGGGACAGGGGGAAAAAACGAGCAGTACTTC.